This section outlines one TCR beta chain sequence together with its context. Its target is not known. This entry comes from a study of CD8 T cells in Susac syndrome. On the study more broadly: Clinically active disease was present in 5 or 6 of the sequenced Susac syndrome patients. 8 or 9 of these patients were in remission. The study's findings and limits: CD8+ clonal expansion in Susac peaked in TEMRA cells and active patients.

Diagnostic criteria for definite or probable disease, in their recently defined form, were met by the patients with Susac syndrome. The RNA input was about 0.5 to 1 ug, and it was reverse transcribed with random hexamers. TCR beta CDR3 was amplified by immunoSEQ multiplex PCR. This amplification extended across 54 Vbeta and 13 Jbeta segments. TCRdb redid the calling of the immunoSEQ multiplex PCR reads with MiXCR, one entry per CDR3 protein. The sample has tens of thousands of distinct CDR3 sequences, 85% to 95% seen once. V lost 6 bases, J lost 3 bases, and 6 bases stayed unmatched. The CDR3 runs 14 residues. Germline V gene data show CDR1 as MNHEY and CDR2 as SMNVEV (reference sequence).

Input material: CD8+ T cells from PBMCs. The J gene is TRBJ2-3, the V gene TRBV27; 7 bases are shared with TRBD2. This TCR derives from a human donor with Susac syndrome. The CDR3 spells CASRGLTQTDTQYF. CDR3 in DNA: TGTGCCAGCAGGGGACTAACCCAAACAGATACGCAGTATTTT.